This TCR beta chain derives from a study of patients and donors after allogeneic stem cell transplantation. Trimming pared 0 bases from V and 6 bases from J, leaving 18 bases between. The germline V gene has CDR1 SGHRS and CDR2 YFSETQ. CDR3 size: 17 residues. TCRdb reanalysed the RT-PCR reads using MiXCR and keeps one entry per CDR3 protein. The sample consists of 200,000 to 250,000 distinct CDR3 sequences, over 12% of them appearing once. This TCR came from a human donor who was either an allogeneic HSCT recipient or a stem cell or donor lymphocyte infusion donor (not recorded which). It is not recorded whose cells these are; they may come from a transplant donor. Sequenced input: blood, either unsorted or a sorted T cell fraction (not recorded which). The rearrangement uses TRBV5-1 and TRBJ1-4; no clear D gene. CDR3 nucleotide sequence: TGCGCCAGCAGCTTGGAAGCAGGTTTAGGCGTTGATGAAAAACTGTTTTTT. It encodes CASSLEAGLGVDEKLFF.